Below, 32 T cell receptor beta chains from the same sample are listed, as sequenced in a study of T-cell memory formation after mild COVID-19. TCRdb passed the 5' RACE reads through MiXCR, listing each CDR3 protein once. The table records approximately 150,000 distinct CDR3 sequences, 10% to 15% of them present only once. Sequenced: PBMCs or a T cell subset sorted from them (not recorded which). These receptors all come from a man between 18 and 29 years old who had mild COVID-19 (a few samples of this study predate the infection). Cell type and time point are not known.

CDR3 bases: TGTGCCAGCAGTGAGACAGGCTATAATTCACCCCTCCACTTT. Translation gives CASSETGYNSPLHF. The V call is TRBV25-1, the J call TRBJ1-6; D perhaps matches TRBD1 (6 bases). The CDR3 consists of 14 residues. Germline assignment: CDR1 MGHDK and CDR2 SYGVNS. With 3 bases removed from V and 3 bases from J, the gap between germline ends came to 6 bases.

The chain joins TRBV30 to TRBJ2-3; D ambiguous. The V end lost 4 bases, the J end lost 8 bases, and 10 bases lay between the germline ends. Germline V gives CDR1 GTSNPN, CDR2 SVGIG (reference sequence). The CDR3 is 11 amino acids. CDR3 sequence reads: CAWTVGGTQYF. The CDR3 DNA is TGTGCCTGGACCGTTGGTGGTACGCAGTATTTT.

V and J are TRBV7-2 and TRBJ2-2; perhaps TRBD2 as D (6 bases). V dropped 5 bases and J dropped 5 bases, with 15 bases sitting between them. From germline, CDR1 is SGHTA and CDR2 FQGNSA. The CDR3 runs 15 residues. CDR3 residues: CASSPRSRGTGELFF. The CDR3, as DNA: TGTGCCAGCAGCCCCCGGTCCCGGGGGACCGGGGAGCTGTTTTTT.

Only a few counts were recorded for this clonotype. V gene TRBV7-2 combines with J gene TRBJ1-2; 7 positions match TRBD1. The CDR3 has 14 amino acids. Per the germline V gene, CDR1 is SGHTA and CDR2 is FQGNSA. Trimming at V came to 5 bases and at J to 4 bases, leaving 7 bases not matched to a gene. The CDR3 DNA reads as TGTGCCAGCAGCCCTCGGGAGGGGGCCTATGGCTACACCTTC. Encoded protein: CASSPREGAYGYTF.

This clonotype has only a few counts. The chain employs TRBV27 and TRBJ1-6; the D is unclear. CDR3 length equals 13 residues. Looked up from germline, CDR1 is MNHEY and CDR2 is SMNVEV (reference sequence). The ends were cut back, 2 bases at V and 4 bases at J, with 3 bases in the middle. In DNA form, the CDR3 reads TGTGCCAGCAGTTTAACTTATAATTCACCCCTCCACTTT. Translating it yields CASSLTYNSPLHF.

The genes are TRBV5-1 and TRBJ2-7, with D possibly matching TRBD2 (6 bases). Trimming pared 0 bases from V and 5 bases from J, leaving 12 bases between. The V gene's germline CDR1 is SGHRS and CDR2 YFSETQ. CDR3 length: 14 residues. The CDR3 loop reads CASSLAYGEDEQYF. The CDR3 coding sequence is TGCGCCAGCAGCTTGGCATACGGGGAGGACGAGCAGTACTTC.

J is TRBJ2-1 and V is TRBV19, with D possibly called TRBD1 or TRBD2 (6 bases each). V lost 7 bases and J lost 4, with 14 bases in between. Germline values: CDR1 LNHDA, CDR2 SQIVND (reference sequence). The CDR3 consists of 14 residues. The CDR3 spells CASTTGAGYNEQFF. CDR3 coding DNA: TGTGCCAGTACGACGGGGGCGGGATACAATGAGCAGTTCTTC.

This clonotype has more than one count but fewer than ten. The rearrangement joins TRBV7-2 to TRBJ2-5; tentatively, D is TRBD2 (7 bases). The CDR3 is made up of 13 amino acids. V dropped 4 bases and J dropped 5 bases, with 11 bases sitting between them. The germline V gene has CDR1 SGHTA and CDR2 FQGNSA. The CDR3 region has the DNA TGTGCCAGCAGCTCGGGGGGCGTGGAGACCCAGTACTTC. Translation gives CASSSGGVETQYF.

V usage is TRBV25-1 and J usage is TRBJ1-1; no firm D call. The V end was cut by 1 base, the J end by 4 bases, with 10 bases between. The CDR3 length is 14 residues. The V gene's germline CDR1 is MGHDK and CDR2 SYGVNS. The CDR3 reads CASSESRVGTEAFF. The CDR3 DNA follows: TGTGCCAGCAGTGAATCAAGGGTGGGCACTGAAGCTTTCTTT.

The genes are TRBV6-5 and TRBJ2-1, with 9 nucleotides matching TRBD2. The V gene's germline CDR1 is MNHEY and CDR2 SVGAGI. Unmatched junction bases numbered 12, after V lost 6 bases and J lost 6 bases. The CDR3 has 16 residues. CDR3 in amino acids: CASRPARLAVINEQFF. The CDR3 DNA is TGTGCCAGCAGGCCGGCGAGACTAGCGGTGATCAATGAGCAGTTCTTC.

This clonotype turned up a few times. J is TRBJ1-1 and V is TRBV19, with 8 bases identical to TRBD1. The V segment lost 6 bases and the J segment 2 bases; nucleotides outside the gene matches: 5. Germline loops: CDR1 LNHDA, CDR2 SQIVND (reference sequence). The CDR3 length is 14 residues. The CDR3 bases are TGTGCCAGTAGGCAGGGGGCGCGAAACACTGAAGCTTTCTTT. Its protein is CASRQGARNTEAFF.

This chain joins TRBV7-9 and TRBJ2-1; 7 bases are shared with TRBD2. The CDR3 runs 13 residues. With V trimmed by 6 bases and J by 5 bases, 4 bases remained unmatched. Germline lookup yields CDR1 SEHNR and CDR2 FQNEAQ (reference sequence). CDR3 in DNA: TGTGCCAGCAGTTGGGGGGGAGACAATGAGCAGTTCTTC. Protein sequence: CASSWGGDNEQFF.

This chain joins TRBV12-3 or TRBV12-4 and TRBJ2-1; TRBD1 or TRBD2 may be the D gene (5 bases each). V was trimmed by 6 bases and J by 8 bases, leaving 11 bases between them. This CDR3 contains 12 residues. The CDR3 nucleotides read TGTGCCAGCAGACTAGAGGGGCATGAGCAGTTCTTC. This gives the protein CASRLEGHEQFF.

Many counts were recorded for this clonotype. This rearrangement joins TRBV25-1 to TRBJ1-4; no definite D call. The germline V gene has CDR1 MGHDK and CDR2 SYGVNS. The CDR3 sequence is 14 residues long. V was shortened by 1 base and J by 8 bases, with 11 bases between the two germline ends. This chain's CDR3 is CASSESKGGEKLFF. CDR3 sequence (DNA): TGTGCCAGCAGTGAATCAAAGGGAGGGGAAAAACTGTTTTTT.

In DNA, the CDR3 is TGCGCCAGCAGCTCGCGGGATATCTCCTACGAGCAGTACTTC. It encodes CASSSRDISYEQYF. The chain links TRBV5-1 to TRBJ2-7, with a possible D match to TRBD2 (6 bases). This CDR3 is built from 14 residues. Germline V gene sequence: CDR1 SGHRS, CDR2 YFSETQ. V was trimmed by 3 bases and J by 0 bases, leaving 10 bases between them.

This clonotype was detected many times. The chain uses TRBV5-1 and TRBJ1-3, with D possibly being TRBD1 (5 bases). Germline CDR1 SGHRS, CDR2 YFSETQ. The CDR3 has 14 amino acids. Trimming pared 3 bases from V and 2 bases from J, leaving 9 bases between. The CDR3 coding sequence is TGCGCCAGCAGCTGGGACGGAGCTGGAAACACCATATATTTT. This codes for CASSWDGAGNTIYF. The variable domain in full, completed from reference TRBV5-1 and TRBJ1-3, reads KAGVTQTPRYLIKTRGQQVTLSCSPISGHRSVSWYQQTPGQGLQFLFEYFSETQRNKGNFPGRFSGRQFSNSRSEMNVSTLELGDSALYLCASSWDGAGNTIYFGEGSWLTVV.

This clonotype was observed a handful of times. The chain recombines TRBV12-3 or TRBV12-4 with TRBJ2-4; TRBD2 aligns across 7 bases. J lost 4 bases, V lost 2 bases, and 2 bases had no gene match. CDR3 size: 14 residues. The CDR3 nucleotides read TGTGCCAGCAGTTTACGGGGGGTTAAAAACATTCAGTACTTC. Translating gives CASSLRGVKNIQYF.

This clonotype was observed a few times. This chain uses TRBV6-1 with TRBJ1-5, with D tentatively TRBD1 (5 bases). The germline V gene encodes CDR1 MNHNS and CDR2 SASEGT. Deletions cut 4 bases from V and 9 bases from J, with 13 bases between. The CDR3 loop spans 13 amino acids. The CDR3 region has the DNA TGTGCCAGCAGTGGGGGAGGGGTCTGGCCCCAGCATTTT. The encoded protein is CASSGGGVWPQHF.

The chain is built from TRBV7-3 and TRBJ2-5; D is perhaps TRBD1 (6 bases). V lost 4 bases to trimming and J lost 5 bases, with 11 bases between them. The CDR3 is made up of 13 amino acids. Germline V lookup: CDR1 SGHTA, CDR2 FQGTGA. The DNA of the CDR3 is TGTGCCAGCAGCTCCCGCAGGGGTGAGACCCAGTACTTC. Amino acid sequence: CASSSRRGETQYF.

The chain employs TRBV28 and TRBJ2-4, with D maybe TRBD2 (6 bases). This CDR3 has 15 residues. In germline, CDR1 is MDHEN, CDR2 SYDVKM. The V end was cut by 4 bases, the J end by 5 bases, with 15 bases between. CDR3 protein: CASSWAAGGENIQYF. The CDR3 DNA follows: TGTGCCAGCAGTTGGGCCGCCGGAGGGGAAAACATTCAGTACTTC.

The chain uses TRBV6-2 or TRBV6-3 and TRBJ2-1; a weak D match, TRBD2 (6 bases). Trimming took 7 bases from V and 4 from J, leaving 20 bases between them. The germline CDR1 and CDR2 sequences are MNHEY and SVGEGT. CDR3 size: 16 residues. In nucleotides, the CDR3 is TGTGCCAGCAAATCCCGCGGGGCTCGACAGTACAATGAGCAGTTCTTC. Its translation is CASKSRGARQYNEQFF.

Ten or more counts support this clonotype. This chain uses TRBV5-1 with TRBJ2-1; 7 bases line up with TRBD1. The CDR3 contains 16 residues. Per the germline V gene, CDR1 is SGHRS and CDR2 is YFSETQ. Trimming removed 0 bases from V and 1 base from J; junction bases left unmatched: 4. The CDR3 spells CASSLAGGRSYNEQFF. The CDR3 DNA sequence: TGCGCCAGCAGCTTGGCAGGGGGTCGATCCTACAATGAGCAGTTCTTC.

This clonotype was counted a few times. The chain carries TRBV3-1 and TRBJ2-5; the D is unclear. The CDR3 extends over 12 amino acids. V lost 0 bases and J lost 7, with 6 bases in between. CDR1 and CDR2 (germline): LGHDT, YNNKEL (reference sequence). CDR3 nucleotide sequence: TGTGCCAGCAGCCAAGACGAGAGGACCCAGTACTTC. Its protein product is CASSQDERTQYF.

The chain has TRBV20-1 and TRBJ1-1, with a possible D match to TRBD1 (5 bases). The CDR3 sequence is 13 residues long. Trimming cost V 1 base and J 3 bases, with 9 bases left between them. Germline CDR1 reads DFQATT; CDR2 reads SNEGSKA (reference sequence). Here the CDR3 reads CSARGGADTEAFF. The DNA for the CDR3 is TGCAGTGCTAGAGGTGGGGCCGACACTGAAGCTTTCTTT.

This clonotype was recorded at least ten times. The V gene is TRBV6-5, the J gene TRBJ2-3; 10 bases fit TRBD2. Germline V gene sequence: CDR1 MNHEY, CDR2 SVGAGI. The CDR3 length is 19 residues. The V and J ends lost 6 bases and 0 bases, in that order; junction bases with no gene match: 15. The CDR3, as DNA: TGTGCCAGCAGCCTATTTTCTAGCGGGGGACCGTCTAGCACAGATACGCAGTATTTT. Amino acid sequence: CASSLFSSGGPSSTDTQYF.

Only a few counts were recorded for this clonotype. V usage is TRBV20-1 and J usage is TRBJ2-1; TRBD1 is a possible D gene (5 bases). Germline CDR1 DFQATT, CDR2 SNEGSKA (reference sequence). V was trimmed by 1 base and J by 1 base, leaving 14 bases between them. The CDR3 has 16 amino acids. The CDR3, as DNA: TGCAGTGCTAGAGGGAGCAGGGAAGGGTCCTACAATGAGCAGTTCTTC. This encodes CSARGSREGSYNEQFF.

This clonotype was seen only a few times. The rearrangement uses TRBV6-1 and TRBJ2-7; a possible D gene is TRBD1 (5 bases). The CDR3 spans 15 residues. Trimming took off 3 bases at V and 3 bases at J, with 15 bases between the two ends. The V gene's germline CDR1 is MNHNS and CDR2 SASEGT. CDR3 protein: CASSEPGYPLYEQYF. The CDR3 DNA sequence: TGTGCCAGCAGTGAGCCAGGGTACCCCCTCTACGAGCAGTACTTC.

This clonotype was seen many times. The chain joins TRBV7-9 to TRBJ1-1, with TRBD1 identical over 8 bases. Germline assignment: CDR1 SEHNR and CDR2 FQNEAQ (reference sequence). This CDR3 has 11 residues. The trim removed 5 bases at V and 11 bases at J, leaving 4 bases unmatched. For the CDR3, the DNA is TGTGCCAGCAGCCCGGACAGGGACGCTTTCTTT. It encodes CASSPDRDAFF.

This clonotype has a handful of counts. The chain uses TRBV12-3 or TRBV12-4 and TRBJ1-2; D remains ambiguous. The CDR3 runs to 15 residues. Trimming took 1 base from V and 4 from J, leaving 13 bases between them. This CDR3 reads CASSLVRGTGYGYTF. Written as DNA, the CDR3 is TGTGCCAGCAGTTTAGTTCGGGGAACGGGCTATGGCTACACCTTC.

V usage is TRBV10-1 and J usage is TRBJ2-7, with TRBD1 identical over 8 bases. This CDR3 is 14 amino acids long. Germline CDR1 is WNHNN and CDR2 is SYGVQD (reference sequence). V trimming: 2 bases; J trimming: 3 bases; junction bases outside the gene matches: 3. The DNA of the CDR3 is TGCGCCAGCAGTGAGGGACAGGGAAACTACGAGCAGTACTTC. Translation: CASSEGQGNYEQYF.

The CDR3 DNA is TGTGCCAGCAGGCGGACGGGACGGGAAATTGAAGCTTTCTTT. Translation: CASRRTGREIEAFF. The chain links TRBV5-6 to TRBJ1-1; possibly TRBD1 for D (5 bases). CDR3 length: 14 amino acids. Trimming pared 5 bases from V and 7 bases from J, leaving 18 bases between. Germline V gene data show CDR1 as SGHDT and CDR2 as YYEEEE.

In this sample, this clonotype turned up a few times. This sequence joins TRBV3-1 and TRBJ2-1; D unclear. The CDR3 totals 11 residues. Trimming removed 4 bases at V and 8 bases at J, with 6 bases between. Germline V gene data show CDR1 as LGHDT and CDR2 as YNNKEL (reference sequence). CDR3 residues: CASSLLYEQFF. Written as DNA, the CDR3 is TGTGCCAGCAGCCTTTTGTATGAGCAGTTCTTC.